This T cell receptor (beta chain) came from a study of T cell responses to AZD1222 COVID-19 vaccine. Findings and caveats of the study: Spike-specific TCR breadth and depth both grew after two AZD1222 doses. In a largely white British group with more females than males, clonal diversity was possibly underestimated. Spike-wide coverage was observed for vaccine-associated CD4 TCRs, with dominant responses at 160-218 and 743-854.

V dropped 5 bases and J dropped 1 base, with 14 bases sitting between them. The CDR3 is 15 residues long. Germline CDR1 is LNHDA and CDR2 is SQIVND (reference sequence). This clone was picked up a small number of times. Its antigen is unidentified. Method: immunoSEQ multiplex PCR; TCRdb's copy keeps in-frame clones and lacks some. Here the sample spans about 110,000 clones, about nine tenths being singletons. The sequence derives from an adult who received the AZD1222 COVID-19 vaccine. The chain employs TRBV19 and TRBJ2-5, with D perhaps assigned TRBD1 or TRBD2 (6 bases each). The input for sequencing was peripheral blood, taken 28 days after the second AZD1222 dose. The CDR3 region has the DNA TGTGCCAGTAGTCTAACAGGAGGGGGCCAAGAGACCCAGTACTTC. As protein: CASSLTGGGQETQYF.